These T cell receptor beta chains were read from a single sample in a study of response to subunit inactivated influenza vaccine. TCRdb independently ran MiXCR on the RT-PCR reads; one entry per CDR3 protein. The sample yields 800,000 or so distinct CDR3 sequences, less than 25% seen once. The sequencing here drew on PBMCs from blood, taken 5 to 6 days after vaccination. These receptor sequences come from a man between 50 and 59 years old who received an inactivated influenza vaccine. Both conserved end residues are part of each CDR3. D genes are given only for firm matches. Clone size is not always given. Where it is, it says once, few, many or a class for expanded clones.

clone size: few; D gene: NA; J gene: TRBJ2-1; V gene: TRBV29-1; CDR3 DNA: TGCAGCGTTGAAGGCGGTTCCACCTCCTACAATGAGCAGTTCTTC; CDR3 protein: CSVEGGSTSYNEQFF
clone size: few; D gene: NA; J gene: TRBJ2-1; V gene: TRBV28; CDR3 DNA: TGTGCCAGCAGGCCAGGGGGGAATGAGCAGTTCTTC; CDR3 protein: CASRPGGNEQFF
clone size: NA; D gene: TRBD1; J gene: TRBJ1-5; V gene: TRBV28; CDR3 DNA: TGTGCCAGCAGTTTAGCCGGGACAGGGTATCGGCCCCAGCATTTT; CDR3 protein: CASSLAGTGYRPQHF
clone size: NA; D gene: TRBD1; J gene: TRBJ2-6; V gene: TRBV18; CDR3 DNA: TGTGCCAGCTCAAAACAGGGGCTTATTGGGGCCAACGTCCTGACTTTC; CDR3 protein: CASSKQGLIGANVLTF
clone size: few; D gene: TRBD2; J gene: TRBJ2-5; V gene: TRBV9; CDR3 DNA: TGTGCCAGCAGCGGACTAGCGGGAGCTCAAGAGACCCAGTACTTC; CDR3 protein: CASSGLAGAQETQYF
clone size: few; D gene: NA; J gene: TRBJ2-1; V gene: TRBV12-3/TRBV12-4; CDR3 DNA: TGTGCCAGCGGTAGACAGAGCTCCTACAATGAGCAGTTCTTC; CDR3 protein: CASGRQSSYNEQFF
clone size: few; D gene: TRBD1; J gene: TRBJ2-2; V gene: TRBV29-1; CDR3 DNA: TGCAGCGTTGGACAGGGGTATCTGGGGGAGCTGTTTTTT; CDR3 protein: CSVGQGYLGELFF
clone size: few; D gene: NA; J gene: TRBJ2-2; V gene: TRBV6-5; CDR3 DNA: TGTGCCAGCAGTTACTCGCCCCAGGCCGGGGAGCTGTTTTTT; CDR3 protein: CASSYSPQAGELFF
clone size: few; D gene: NA; J gene: TRBJ2-2; V gene: TRBV20-1; CDR3 DNA: TGCAGTGCTAGAGATTGGACAGCCACCGGGGAGCTGTTTTTT; CDR3 protein: CSARDWTATGELFF
clone size: NA; D gene: TRBD1; J gene: TRBJ1-5; V gene: TRBV7-3; CDR3 DNA: TGTGCCAGCAGCTCAACAGGGGTTAGCAATCAGCCCCAGCATTTT; CDR3 protein: CASSSTGVSNQPQHF
clone size: few; D gene: NA; J gene: TRBJ2-7; V gene: TRBV18; CDR3 DNA: TGTGCCAGCTCACCAGGATTTGCCTACGAGCAGTACTTC; CDR3 protein: CASSPGFAYEQYF
clone size: NA; D gene: NA; J gene: TRBJ1-4; V gene: TRBV4-1; CDR3 DNA: TGCGCCAGCAGCCAAGAACGGTTTACCGAAAAACTGTTTTTT; CDR3 protein: CASSQERFTEKLFF
clone size: many; D gene: NA; J gene: TRBJ1-1; V gene: TRBV20-1; CDR3 DNA: TGCAGTGCTAGAGGGCTGAACACTGAAGCTTTCTTT; CDR3 protein: CSARGLNTEAFF
clone size: NA; D gene: NA; J gene: TRBJ2-7; V gene: TRBV12-5; CDR3 DNA: TGTGCTAGTGGTTTGGTAAACAGGGAAAGGGACGAGCAGTACTTC; CDR3 protein: CASGLVNRERDEQYF
clone size: few; D gene: TRBD2; J gene: TRBJ2-1; V gene: TRBV2; CDR3 DNA: TGTGCCAGCAGTGAGAGGACTAGCGGGAATCGTGAGCAGTTCTTC; CDR3 protein: CASSERTSGNREQFF
clone size: NA; D gene: NA; J gene: TRBJ1-1; V gene: TRBV5-1; CDR3 DNA: TGCGCCAGCAGCTTGTCTCGAAGTCTCACTGAAGCTTTCTTT; CDR3 protein: CASSLSRSLTEAFF
clone size: few; D gene: NA; J gene: TRBJ2-7; V gene: TRBV4-2; CDR3 DNA: TGTGCCAGCAGCCAAGATCATGGTTACGAGCAGTACTTC; CDR3 protein: CASSQDHGYEQYF
clone size: few; D gene: TRBD1; J gene: TRBJ1-1; V gene: TRBV20-1; CDR3 DNA: TGCAGTGCTAATCGGGACAGGGGGAGTATAGTATACACTGAAGCTTTCTTT; CDR3 protein: CSANRDRGSIVYTEAFF
clone size: few; D gene: NA; J gene: TRBJ1-3; V gene: TRBV6-1; CDR3 DNA: TGTGCCAGCAGTGATAAGGGGTACGGAAACACCATATATTTT; CDR3 protein: CASSDKGYGNTIYF
clone size: few; D gene: TRBD1; J gene: TRBJ1-6; V gene: TRBV20-1; CDR3 DNA: TGCAGTGCTAGATGGACAGGGGGCTCTTTGGATAATTCACCCCTCCACTTT; CDR3 protein: CSARWTGGSLDNSPLHF
clone size: few; D gene: NA; J gene: TRBJ2-1; V gene: TRBV5-1; CDR3 DNA: TGCGCCAGCAGCTTGAGGGGATTTGAGGGTGAGCAGTTCTTC; CDR3 protein: CASSLRGFEGEQFF
clone size: many; D gene: NA; J gene: TRBJ1-2; V gene: TRBV12-3/TRBV12-4; CDR3 DNA: TGTGCCAGCAGTTTAGGGACGTGGTATGGCTACACCTTC; CDR3 protein: CASSLGTWYGYTF
clone size: many; D gene: NA; J gene: TRBJ1-1; V gene: TRBV12-3/TRBV12-4; CDR3 DNA: TGTGCCAGCAGCTTAGGGGGGAACACTGAAGCTTTCTTT; CDR3 protein: CASSLGGNTEAFF
clone size: NA; D gene: NA; J gene: TRBJ1-6; V gene: TRBV6-1; CDR3 DNA: TGTGCCAGCAGTAGGGGTTGGAGGGAAAATTCACCCCTCCACTTT; CDR3 protein: CASSRGWRENSPLHF
clone size: few; D gene: NA; J gene: TRBJ2-5; V gene: TRBV7-2; CDR3 DNA: TGTGCCAGCAGCCCCAGTCGAGAGACCCAGTACTTC; CDR3 protein: CASSPSRETQYF
clone size: NA; D gene: NA; J gene: TRBJ2-3; V gene: TRBV5-5; CDR3 DNA: TGTGCCAGCAGCTTGGGACTAGTTGGTACGCAGTATTTT; CDR3 protein: CASSLGLVGTQYF
clone size: few; D gene: NA; J gene: TRBJ1-2; V gene: TRBV12-3/TRBV12-4; CDR3 DNA: TGTGCCAGCAGTTTGAGGGACCACTATGGCTACACCTTC; CDR3 protein: CASSLRDHYGYTF
clone size: few; D gene: TRBD2; J gene: TRBJ2-3; V gene: TRBV5-5; CDR3 DNA: TGTGCCAGCAGCCGCGCAGCGGGAGGAGGCACAGATACGCAGTATTTT; CDR3 protein: CASSRAAGGGTDTQYF
clone size: NA; D gene: NA; J gene: TRBJ2-2; V gene: TRBV12-3/TRBV12-4; CDR3 DNA: TGTGCCAGCAGCGGGGACTCGAACACCGGGGAGCTGTTTTTT; CDR3 protein: CASSGDSNTGELFF
clone size: few; D gene: NA; J gene: TRBJ1-2; V gene: TRBV7-9; CDR3 DNA: TGTGCCAGTCCGTGTCGGGGGCCTCTTTATGGCTACACCTTC; CDR3 protein: CASPCRGPLYGYTF
clone size: NA; D gene: NA; J gene: TRBJ2-5; V gene: TRBV5-1; CDR3 DNA: TGCGCCAGCAGCCCTCAGGGTAACGGAGAGACCCAGTACTTC; CDR3 protein: CASSPQGNGETQYF
clone size: many; D gene: NA; J gene: TRBJ2-1; V gene: TRBV7-9; CDR3 DNA: TGTGCCAGCAGTTTTTCCAGTTCCTACAATGAGCAGTTCTTC; CDR3 protein: CASSFSSSYNEQFF
clone size: once; D gene: NA; J gene: TRBJ1-2; V gene: TRBV15; CDR3 DNA: TGTGCCACCGAGGGGAACGGTGGAGGCTACACCTTC; CDR3 protein: CATEGNGGGYTF
clone size: few; D gene: NA; J gene: TRBJ2-5; V gene: TRBV28; CDR3 DNA: TGTGCCAGCAGTTTAAGACAGACAGAGACCCAGTACTTC; CDR3 protein: CASSLRQTETQYF
clone size: NA; D gene: NA; J gene: TRBJ2-1; V gene: TRBV12-3/TRBV12-4; CDR3 DNA: TGTGCCAGCAGACCTCCGGGACACATGTTGGGTGAGCAGTTCTTC; CDR3 protein: CASRPPGHMLGEQFF
clone size: NA; D gene: NA; J gene: TRBJ1-2; V gene: TRBV7-3; CDR3 DNA: TGTGCCAGCAGCCCAACGGGACGGACTAATGCCTACACCTTC; CDR3 protein: CASSPTGRTNAYTF
clone size: many; D gene: NA; J gene: TRBJ2-5; V gene: TRBV12-3/TRBV12-4; CDR3 DNA: TGTGCCAGCAGTTTCGCCCCTGGGCAAGAGACCCAGTACTTC; CDR3 protein: CASSFAPGQETQYF
clone size: NA; D gene: TRBD2; J gene: TRBJ2-5; V gene: TRBV20-1; CDR3 DNA: TGCAGTGCTAGTCCTAGCGGGGGGTCGGGAGAGACCCAGTACTTC; CDR3 protein: CSASPSGGSGETQYF
clone size: NA; D gene: NA; J gene: TRBJ2-4; V gene: TRBV4-2; CDR3 DNA: TGTGCCATGAGCCCCGGGCTCCTTTGCATTCAGTACTTC; CDR3 protein: CAMSPGLLCIQYF
clone size: NA; D gene: NA; J gene: TRBJ2-3; V gene: TRBV25-1; CDR3 DNA: TGTGCCAGCAGTCCGGACCTACTAGCTAGCACAGATACGCAGTATTTT; CDR3 protein: CASSPDLLASTDTQYF
clone size: many; D gene: NA; J gene: TRBJ1-3; V gene: TRBV4-1; CDR3 DNA: TGCGCCAGCAGCCAAGCTGGGATTGGAAACACCATATATTTT; CDR3 protein: CASSQAGIGNTIYF
clone size: NA; D gene: TRBD2; J gene: TRBJ2-1; V gene: TRBV7-9; CDR3 DNA: TGTGCCAGCAGCCCCAAGACTAGCCCCCTTGCCAATGAGCAGTTCTTC; CDR3 protein: CASSPKTSPLANEQFF
clone size: few; D gene: NA; J gene: TRBJ2-6; V gene: TRBV5-4; CDR3 DNA: TGTGCCAGCAGCTTGGAGTACTCTGGGGCCAACGTCCTGACTTTC; CDR3 protein: CASSLEYSGANVLTF
clone size: NA; D gene: TRBD2; J gene: TRBJ2-4; V gene: TRBV20-1; CDR3 DNA: TGCAGTGTATCGAGCGGGGGGCCGGCCAAAAACATTCAGTACTTC; CDR3 protein: CSVSSGGPAKNIQYF
clone size: few; D gene: NA; J gene: TRBJ2-7; V gene: TRBV7-8; CDR3 DNA: TGTGCCAGCAGCGACCAAGAGGGGGAAATATCCTACGAGCAGTACTTC; CDR3 protein: CASSDQEGEISYEQYF
clone size: few; D gene: NA; J gene: TRBJ2-3; V gene: TRBV20-1; CDR3 DNA: TGCAGTGCTAGAACGAGGGGGACGGGAAGATGGGCAGATACGCAGTATTTT; CDR3 protein: CSARTRGTGRWADTQYF
clone size: NA; D gene: NA; J gene: TRBJ2-3; V gene: TRBV6-5; CDR3 DNA: TGTGCCAGCAGTTACTCGATAAGGATTCACGATACGCAGTATTTT; CDR3 protein: CASSYSIRIHDTQYF
clone size: many; D gene: NA; J gene: TRBJ2-1; V gene: TRBV7-3; CDR3 DNA: TGTGCCAGCAGCTTAGGAAGCCAAGGGGAGCAGTTCTTC; CDR3 protein: CASSLGSQGEQFF
clone size: few; D gene: NA; J gene: TRBJ1-3; V gene: TRBV6-1; CDR3 DNA: TGTGCCAGCAGTCGGGACCGGATCTCTGGAAACACCATATATTTT; CDR3 protein: CASSRDRISGNTIYF
clone size: NA; D gene: TRBD2; J gene: TRBJ2-1; V gene: TRBV20-1; CDR3 DNA: TGCAGTGCTAAAGGAGCGGGAGGGTTCAATGAGCAGTTCTTC; CDR3 protein: CSAKGAGGFNEQFF
clone size: NA; D gene: TRBD2; J gene: TRBJ2-7; V gene: TRBV9; CDR3 DNA: TGTGCCAGCAGCGCTAGCGGGGGAGGCCGATACGAGCAGTACTTC; CDR3 protein: CASSASGGGRYEQYF
clone size: NA; D gene: TRBD2; J gene: TRBJ2-7; V gene: TRBV27; CDR3 DNA: TGTGCCAGCAGGGCTGGGGGGGGGCAGTACTTC; CDR3 protein: CASRAGGGQYF